These 30 T cell receptor beta chains were all obtained from the same sample, sequenced in a study of regulatory T cells in long-lasting Graves disease. The TCR beta library used iRepertoire HTBI primers with Arm-PCR amplification of CDR3. TCRdb re-called the multiplex PCR reads with MiXCR, one entry per CDR3 protein. The data show 200,000 to 250,000 distinct CDR3 sequences, approximately 20% seen once. Time point meaning: newly diagnosed GD, antithyroid drugs for less than 3 months. With RNA extracted from PBMCs as input, the TCR library was made. The sequencing used peripheral blood mononuclear cells (PBMCs), collected at new diagnosis, from a patient treated with antithyroid drugs. These receptors came from a female donor with Graves disease.

This clonotype was counted a few times. This may be a read error, as it is one base from a much larger clone. This chain uses TRBV19 with TRBJ1-4; TRBD1 matches 7 bases. The CDR3 consists of 15 residues. CDR1 and CDR2 (germline): LNHDA, SQIVND (reference sequence). CDR3 nucleotides: TGTGCCAGCTACCCCCCGGGACAGACTAATGAAAAACCGTTTTTT. Translation gives CASYPPGQTNEKPFF.

This clonotype was found many times. The chain is built from TRBV29-1 and TRBJ1-5; 8 bases fit TRBD1. The CDR3 totals 14 residues. Germline V gene lookup returns CDR1 SQVTM and CDR2 ANQGSEA. V trimming: 6 bases; J trimming: 1 base; junction bases outside the gene matches: 5. This CDR3 reads CSVEDRASNQPQHF. For the CDR3, the DNA is TGCAGCGTGGAGGACAGGGCGAGCAATCAGCCCCAGCATTTT.

This chain connects TRBV2 to TRBJ1-6; D gene uncertain. V lost 2 bases to trimming and J lost 5 bases, with 7 bases between them. CDR1 and CDR2 (germline): SNHLY, FYNNEI. The CDR3 covers 14 residues. This CDR3 is CASSEWPNNSPLHF. The CDR3 nucleotides are TGTGCCAGCAGTGAATGGCCTAATAATTCACCCCTCCACTTT.

This clonotype was detected many times. The genes are TRBV20-1 and TRBJ2-1, with 7 bases that match TRBD2. J lost 9 bases, V lost 5 bases, and 19 bases had no gene match. CDR3 size: 16 residues. In germline, CDR1 is DFQATT, CDR2 SNEGSKA (reference sequence). The CDR3 DNA follows: TGCAGTGCTCTGCGGGGCGCTGGCGGGAGTGGAGGTGAGCAGTTCTTC. Amino acid sequence: CSALRGAGGSGGEQFF.

The sample holds a few counts of this clonotype. This chain joins TRBV24-1 and TRBJ1-2; maybe TRBD1 (5 bases). V was cut by 2 bases and J by 2 bases, with 11 bases left in between. The CDR3 extends over 15 amino acids. The V gene's germline CDR1 is KGHDR and CDR2 SFDVKD. The CDR3 DNA follows: TGTGCCACCAGTGATTCTGGCAGGGAGAACTATGGCTACACCTTC. Translating gives CATSDSGRENYGYTF.

This clonotype was detected ten times or more. The V gene is TRBV2, the J gene TRBJ2-1; 10 bases agree with TRBD2. CDR1 is SNHLY and CDR2 is FYNNEI in the germline V gene. This CDR3 region has 12 residues. V dropped 9 bases and J dropped 6; count of bases not matched to a gene: 2. CDR3 loop: CARRLAGNEQFF. CDR3 DNA sequence: TGTGCCAGACGACTAGCGGGCAATGAGCAGTTCTTC.

This clonotype was counted ten times or more. This sequence joins TRBV27 and TRBJ1-1; possibly TRBD1 for D (5 bases). Germline-derived CDR1 and CDR2 are MNHEY and SMNVEV (reference sequence). Between the trimmed V and J ends, which lost 3 bases and 6 bases, there was a span of 11 bases. The CDR3 is 13 amino acids. The CDR3 DNA reads TGTGCCAGCAGTTTTGGAGGGGTGGCTGAAGCTTTCTTT. Its translation: CASSFGGVAEAFF.

This clonotype was detected ten times or more. V and J are TRBV7-2 and TRBJ2-3; D is unresolved. Germline CDR1 and CDR2: SGHTA and FQGNSA. Trimming left V 6 bases short and J 3 bases short, with 10 bases between. The CDR3 is made up of 13 amino acids. CDR3 DNA: TGTGCCAGCAGTTTATACCAGACAGATACGCAGTATTTT. Translating it yields CASSLYQTDTQYF.

Regarding this clonotype: At one of its ends the junction is not consistent with the germline gene, which may arise from a read error. The chain couples TRBV2 to TRBJ2-7; D might be TRBD1 (6 bases). CDR1 is SNHLY, CDR2 FYNNEI, per germline. The CDR3 is made up of 10 amino acids. The CDR3 reads CASRAGTTNF. The CDR3, as DNA: TGTGCCAGCAGGGCCGGGACAACGAACTTC.

This clonotype was seen repeatedly, ten times or more. V usage is TRBV7-9 and J usage is TRBJ2-3, with D tentatively TRBD2 (5 bases). V gave up 0 bases and J gave up 4 bases, with 20 bases separating them. This CDR3 spans 18 amino acids. Per the germline V gene, CDR1 is SEHNR and CDR2 is FQNEAQ (reference sequence). This chain's CDR3 is CASSLARVRGSRSDTQYF. In nucleotides, the CDR3 is TGTGCCAGCAGCTTAGCGCGAGTGCGTGGGAGTAGGTCAGATACGCAGTATTTT.

There are many counts of this clonotype. The chain joins TRBV24-1 to TRBJ2-1; D may be TRBD2 (7 bases). V dropped 4 bases and J dropped 0 bases, with 24 bases sitting between them. The CDR3 runs 20 residues. Germline-derived CDR1 and CDR2 are KGHDR and SFDVKD. The CDR3 protein is CATSDPRLRGGGSSYNEQFF. The CDR3 coding sequence is TGTGCCACCAGTGACCCCAGACTGAGGGGGGGCGGTAGCTCCTACAATGAGCAGTTCTTC.

This clonotype has only a few counts. V usage is TRBV5-4 and J usage is TRBJ2-7; D is undetermined. The CDR3 length is 13 residues. V lost 1 base and J 6 bases, leaving 11 bases between the germline ends. In germline, CDR1 is SGHNT, CDR2 YYREEE (reference sequence). The CDR3 DNA is TGTGCCAGCAGCTTGAGAGCCACGGGCGAGCAGTACTTC. Translated: CASSLRATGEQYF.

This clonotype was seen repeatedly, ten times or more. V usage is TRBV24-1 and J usage is TRBJ2-5; no definite D call. The CDR3 is made up of 13 amino acids. V was trimmed by 4 bases and J by 5 bases, leaving 10 bases between them. Germline-derived CDR1 and CDR2 are KGHDR and SFDVKD. DNA of the CDR3: TGTGCCACCAGTGACCGAGGATTGGAGACCCAGTACTTC. Protein sequence: CATSDRGLETQYF.

V gene TRBV6-1 combines with J gene TRBJ2-7; 10 bases are a match to TRBD1. J was trimmed by 3 bases and V by 10 bases; bases with no gene match: 9. The length of the CDR3 is 14 residues. From germline, CDR1 is MNHNS and CDR2 SASEGT. CDR3 sequence: CATKTRTGGYEQYF. The DNA for the CDR3 is TGTGCCACCAAGACTCGGACAGGGGGCTACGAGCAGTACTTC.

This clonotype came up many times. V gene TRBV12-3 or TRBV12-4 combines with J gene TRBJ2-5; D gene unclear. Trimming stripped 6 bases from V and 2 bases from J, with 13 bases between. The CDR3 runs 14 residues. The CDR3 spells CASSFRTGQETQYF. The DNA of the CDR3 is TGTGCCAGCAGCTTCAGGACCGGGCAAGAGACCCAGTACTTC.

Concerning this clonotype: A single base is all that separates this from a far larger clone, so a read error is likely. This chain uses TRBV7-9 with TRBJ2-7; TRBD2 agrees at 9 bases. The germline gives CDR1 SEHNR, CDR2 FQNEAQ (reference sequence). The CDR3 runs 15 residues. Losses at the gene ends were 5 bases for V and 5 bases for J; bases not matched to a gene: 10. The CDR3 is CASSNRGSGRNEQYF. The CDR3 region has the DNA TGTGCCAGCAGCAACAGGGGTAGCGGGAGAAACGAGCAGTACTTC.

There are many counts of this clonotype. J is TRBJ2-2 and V is TRBV2, with a possible D match to TRBD1 (5 bases). Trimming pared 4 bases from V and 8 bases from J, leaving 8 bases between. This CDR3 comprises 12 residues. Germline CDR1 is SNHLY and CDR2 is FYNNEI. The CDR3 nucleotides read TGTGCCAGCAGTGCTAGGGGAGGGGAGCTGTTTTTT. Amino acid sequence: CASSARGGELFF.

This clonotype is medium-sized. CDR3 nucleotide sequence: TGTGCCAGCAGCAGGACGGGGAACACTGAAGCTTTCTTT. Amino acids: CASSRTGNTEAFF. The chain joins TRBV7-3 to TRBJ1-1, with D unresolved. The germline V and J ends were trimmed by 5 bases and 1 base, with 8 bases remaining between them. Germline V gene sequence: CDR1 SGHTA, CDR2 FQGTGA. The CDR3 consists of 13 residues.

This clonotype was recorded at least ten times. The V call is TRBV6-1, the J call TRBJ2-7; no definite D call. Looked up from germline, CDR1 is MNHNS and CDR2 is SASEGT. V lost 6 bases and J 2 bases, leaving 8 bases between the germline ends. The CDR3 length is 12 residues. In DNA form, the CDR3 reads TGTGCCAGCAGAACGGAGCCCTACGAGCAGTACTTC. It codes for CASRTEPYEQYF.

This clonotype appeared many times. The chain uses TRBV7-9 and TRBJ1-5; possibly TRBD1 for D (5 bases). CDR1 SEHNR and CDR2 FQNEAQ come from the germline V gene (reference sequence). The CDR3 runs 14 residues. Between the trimmed V and J ends, which lost 6 bases and 3 bases, there was a span of 12 bases. CDR3 in amino acids: CASSQLGHNQPQHF. The CDR3 DNA follows: TGTGCCAGCAGTCAATTGGGGCACAATCAGCCCCAGCATTTT.

This clonotype was picked up many times. The chain combines TRBV12-3 or TRBV12-4 with TRBJ1-3, with D possibly TRBD1 on 5 matching bases. CDR3 size: 14 residues. V shed 6 bases and J shed 0 bases, with 9 bases lying between them. Here the CDR3 reads CASSTGPSGNTIYF. The CDR3 bases are TGTGCCAGCAGCACGGGACCCTCTGGAAACACCATATATTTT.

This clonotype was counted ten times or more. This chain joins TRBV3-1 and TRBJ1-2; D not certain. The CDR3 runs to 15 residues. With 2 bases removed from V and 4 bases from J, the gap between germline ends came to 14 bases. The germline V gene has CDR1 LGHDT and CDR2 YNNKEL (reference sequence). The CDR3 is CASSQRGVAAYGYTF. The CDR3 DNA reads TGTGCCAGCAGCCAACGCGGCGTGGCAGCCTATGGCTACACCTTC.

This clonotype was counted many times. This chain joins TRBV7-3 and TRBJ2-2, with D hard to call. Trimming removed 5 bases from V and 8 bases from J, with 12 bases in between. CDR1 and CDR2 from the germline V gene are SGHTA and FQGTGA. The CDR3 length is 13 residues. This chain's CDR3 is CASSQQPKGELFF. As DNA, the CDR3 is TGTGCCAGCAGCCAGCAACCAAAAGGGGAGCTGTTTTTT.

This clonotype was observed at least ten times. J is TRBJ1-1 and V is TRBV7-3; D is unresolved. V lost 2 bases to trimming and J lost 5 bases, with 9 bases between them. The CDR3 is 13 residues long. The germline gives CDR1 SGHTA, CDR2 FQGTGA. The CDR3 region is CASSLGGGTEAFF. CDR3 bases: TGTGCCAGCAGCTTAGGAGGAGGGACTGAAGCTTTCTTT.

This clonotype was observed many times. This sequence joins TRBV10-2 and TRBJ2-7; D gene ambiguous. Trimming pared 8 bases from V and 7 bases from J, leaving 18 bases between. Germline V gene data show CDR1 as WSHSY and CDR2 as SAAADI. This CDR3 spans 13 amino acids. The CDR3 DNA reads TGCGCCAGCCAGATAGCAGGCTACGGGGAGCAGTACTTC. Translation gives CASQIAGYGEQYF.

The sample holds one count of this clonotype. The rearrangement links TRBV9 to TRBJ2-3; tentatively, D is TRBD2 (6 bases). Per germline, CDR1 SGDLS and CDR2 YYNGEE. The CDR3 is 12 amino acids. Trimming shortened V by 6 bases and J by 8 bases, and 13 bases separated the two germline ends. The CDR3: CASNGGEGTQYF. The DNA of the CDR3 is TGTGCCAGCAACGGGGGTGAAGGTACGCAGTATTTT.

At least ten counts were recorded for this clonotype. The chain links TRBV27 to TRBJ1-2; TRBD1 agrees at 8 bases. The CDR3 has 15 residues. V lost 7 bases and J lost 4; bases outside the gene matches: 11. CDR1 is MNHEY, CDR2 SMNVEV, per germline (reference sequence). CDR3 loop: CASKPGQAGVYGYTF. The CDR3, as DNA: TGTGCCAGCAAACCGGGACAGGCGGGGGTCTATGGCTACACCTTC.

Only a few counts were recorded for this clonotype. The CDR3 region is CASSLKSPSGKTKAYEQYF. The CDR3 DNA follows: TGTGCCAGCAGCTTAAAGTCCCCTAGCGGGAAGACAAAAGCCTACGAGCAGTACTTC. The chain employs TRBV7-2 and TRBJ2-7; TRBD2 agrees at 9 bases. With 2 bases clipped from V and 2 bases from J, the junction kept 16 bases outside the gene matches. The CDR3 totals 19 residues. Per germline, CDR1 SGHTA and CDR2 FQGNSA.

This clonotype showed up many times. The rearrangement links TRBV7-8 to TRBJ2-7, with D unresolved. The CDR3 consists of 17 residues. CDR1 is SGHVS, CDR2 FQNEAQ, per germline. Trimming pared 4 bases from V and 3 bases from J, leaving 22 bases between. Written as DNA, the CDR3 is TGTGCCAGCAGCTCGGCCCAAACGGGCCATCAAATCTACGAGCAGTACTTC. Its translation: CASSSAQTGHQIYEQYF.

This clonotype was detected ten times or more. The V call is TRBV12-3 or TRBV12-4, the J call TRBJ1-1; D ambiguous. The CDR3 consists of 13 residues. The V gene lost 2 bases and the J gene lost 5 bases, with 9 bases spanning the gap. The CDR3 here is CASSLHEGTEAFF. CDR3 DNA sequence: TGTGCCAGCAGTTTACATGAGGGAACTGAAGCTTTCTTT.